The rows below give T cell receptor beta chains drawn from one sample of a study of blood T cell repertoires in COVID-19. Assay used: immunoSEQ multiplex PCR; TCRdb lists only in-frame clones, some missing. The data show about 45,000 clones, approximately 80% seen once. Sequenced material: peripheral blood. These receptors originate from a man in his fifties with active COVID-19. Each CDR3 is given with its conserved first and last residue.

>TRBJ2-1|TRBV7-9
CASSTEQGSTYNEQFF
>TRBJ2-4|TRBV2
CASSEVGGYLTINIQYF
>TRBJ2-5|TRBV10-3
CAISPSDRDQETQYF
>TRBJ2-1|TRBV3-1/TRBV3-2
CASSHLGGRAVDEQFF
>TRBJ2-2|TRBV5-6
CASSLSPTGYYTGELFF
>TRBJ1-6|TRBV18
CASSRGQGYNSPLHF
>TRBJ1-5|TRBV5-6
CASSFWGRQPQHF
>TRBJ2-5|TRBV7-8
CASSLGLAGETQYF
>TRBJ1-6|TRBV28
CASSFKGGRVVTLHF
>TRBJ1-1|TRBV5-6
CASRTGKGTEAFF
>TRBJ2-7|TRBV7-6
CASSAGQVGTSRTYEQYF
>TRBJ1-2|TRBV15
CATSRAPPGRAGYTF
>TRBJ2-1|TRBV9
CASSARPGGASYNEQFF
>TRBJ1-2|TRBV30
CAWSVGGDYTF
>TRBJ2-7|TRBV28
CASSLVDSPRYEQYF
>TRBJ1-4|TRBV7-8
CASSLQANEKLFF
>TRBJ1-1|TRBV27
CASSLKAGGKTEAFF
>TRBJ1-2|TRBV2
CASSEAQWQGYGYTF
>TRBJ1-2|TRBV7-2
CASSPDRTYGYTF
>TRBJ1-2|TRBV18
CASSPVAGAYGYTF
>TRBJ1-1|TRBV6-2/TRBV6-3
CASSYTGRTEAFF
>TRBJ1-1|TRBV5-4
CASSPGGYTEAFF
>TRBJ2-5|TRBV4-2
CASSQQRLVTETQYF
>TRBJ2-7|TRBV7-9
CASTLKSSYEQYF
>TRBJ2-5|TRBV6-2/TRBV6-3
CASSYLDQETQYF
>TRBJ2-2|TRBV5-5
CASSSLVLGTGELFF
>TRBJ2-1|TRBV29-1
CSVDSLAGSYNEQFF
>TRBJ2-1|TRBV7-9
CASSSRLAGGLEQFF
>TRBJ2-3|TRBV7-2
CASSLKVASGGGSTDTQYF
>TRBJ1-1|TRBV7-2
CASSSRTGGAAEAFF
>TRBJ1-2|TRBV12-3/TRBV12-4
CASSMTGNYGYTF
>TRBJ2-3|TRBV11-3
CASSLDILSTGRDTQYF
>TRBJ1-1|TRBV18
CASSPIYRGGTEAFF
>TRBJ2-1|TRBV28
CASRRTSGTYNEQFF
>TRBJ1-2|TRBV18
CASSPPSVQAYGYTF
>TRBJ1-2|TRBV28
CASSLGQWVYGYTF
>TRBJ2-7|TRBV30
CAWSVQSVTARGF
>TRBJ1-1|TRBV19
CASSTPTGTPSTEAFF
>TRBJ2-5|TRBV5-1
CASSLGGVVETQYF
>TRBJ2-7|TRBV12-3/TRBV12-4
CASSSYYEQYF
>TRBJ2-3|TRBV24-1
CATAVRFGAGGDTQYF
>TRBJ2-5|TRBV2
CASSVLETQYF
>TRBJ1-5|TRBV7-2
CASSGGQGNNQPQHF
>TRBJ2-3|TRBV28
CASSSLAGVFGTDTQYF
>TRBJ2-2|TRBV7-7
CASSLSLDRGLAGELFF
>TRBJ2-7|TRBV10-2
CASSENLVGRYEQYF
>TRBJ2-2|TRBV4-3
CASSQDRKNTGELFF
>TRBJ1-2|TRBV6-5
CASTRGTAYGYTF
>TRBJ2-7|TRBV7-3
CASSSRGGVQQYF
>TRBJ2-5|TRBV7-2
CASSLGRRETQYF
>TRBJ2-3|TRBV21-1
CASIIRDSHSTDTQYF
>TRBJ1-2|TRBV6-1
CASSDVDRNYGYTF
>TRBJ2-1|TRBV6-5
CASSSPSGASYNEQFF
>TRBJ1-1|TRBV9
CASCRDSGTEAFF